The following is a T cell receptor (beta chain) sequence with its context. What it binds is unknown. The data stem from a study of cytomegalovirus exposure and HLA in healthy donors. Libraries were prepared by immunoSEQ multiplex PCR; TCRdb keeps only in-frame clonotypes and omits some of them. The profile covers approximately 150,000 clones, with 91% appearing a single time and about 2.9% taken by the ten largest. CDR3 size: 15 residues. Germline CDR1 MNHNY, CDR2 SVGAGI (reference sequence). V was cut by 1 base and J by 2 bases, with 8 bases left in between. Study results and limitations: According to reports, the classifier identified cytomegalovirus status with high specificity and sensitivity. For most TCR sequences rarity was the rule, although some public TCRs occurred in many donors.

The chain uses TRBV6-6 and TRBJ2-2; unclear D gene. Sequencing was carried out using PBMCs. This receptor was identified in a woman aged 18-29 years in good health and CMV-seropositive. CDR3 protein: CASSYLVGNTGELFF. In DNA form, the CDR3 reads TGTGCCAGCAGTTACTTGGTCGGTAACACCGGGGAGCTGTTTTTT.